This T cell receptor beta chain was found in a study of T cell changes during pregnancy in multiple sclerosis. CDR1 is MNHNS and CDR2 is SASEGT in the germline V gene. Deletions cut 2 bases from V and 1 base from J, with 15 bases between. CDR3 length: 16 amino acids. TCRdb's table, derived via immunoSEQ multiplex PCR, lists solely in-frame clones and lacks some. The sample holds 88,000 or so clones, about 91% seen once. Sequenced material: peripheral blood, taken before pregnancy. The source is a female donor with multiple sclerosis, enrolled in a pregnancy study. The chain joins TRBV6-1 to TRBJ2-7, with D possibly TRBD1 on 6 matching bases. The CDR3 nucleotides read TGTGCCAGCAGTGAATACTTACAGGGAGCGTCCTACGAGCAGTACTTC. This translates into CASSEYLQGASYEQYF.